This record covers a single T cell receptor beta chain. Germline CDR1 and CDR2: MNHNS and SASEGT. The CDR3 covers 13 residues. The germline V and J ends were trimmed by 3 bases and 9 bases, with 12 bases remaining between them. The data originate from a study of shared T cell receptors in the human thymus. TCRdb's copy holds only in-frame clones and misses some; the assay was immunoSEQ multiplex PCR. The repertoire holds some 640,000 clones, with around 87% as singletons. Separately, the same data were catalogued under a study of human thymus T cells. That study adds: Resections from corrective heart surgery provided thymus tissue.

The TCR originated in a boy under three years old with a congenital heart defect. The sequenced sample was thymocytes. The rearrangement links TRBV6-1 to TRBJ2-1; no reliable D call. Here the CDR3 reads CASSEITNTEQFF. CDR3 in DNA: TGTGCCAGCAGTGAGATTACTAACACTGAGCAGTTCTTC.